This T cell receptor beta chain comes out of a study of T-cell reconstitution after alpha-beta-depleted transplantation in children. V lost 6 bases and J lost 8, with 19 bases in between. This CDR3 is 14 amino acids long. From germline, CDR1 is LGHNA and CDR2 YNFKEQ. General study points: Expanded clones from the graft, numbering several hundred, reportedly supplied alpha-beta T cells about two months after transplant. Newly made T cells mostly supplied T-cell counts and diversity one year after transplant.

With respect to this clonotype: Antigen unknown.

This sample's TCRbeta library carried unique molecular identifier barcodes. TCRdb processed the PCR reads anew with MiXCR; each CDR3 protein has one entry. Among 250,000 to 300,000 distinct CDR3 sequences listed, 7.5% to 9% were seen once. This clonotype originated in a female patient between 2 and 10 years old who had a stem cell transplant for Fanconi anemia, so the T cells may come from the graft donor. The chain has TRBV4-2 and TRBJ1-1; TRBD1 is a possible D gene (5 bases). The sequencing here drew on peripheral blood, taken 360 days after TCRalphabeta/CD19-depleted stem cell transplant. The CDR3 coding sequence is TGTGCCAGCAGTAGTGCGGGACGGAAAATAGAAGCTTTCTTT. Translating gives CASSSAGRKIEAFF.